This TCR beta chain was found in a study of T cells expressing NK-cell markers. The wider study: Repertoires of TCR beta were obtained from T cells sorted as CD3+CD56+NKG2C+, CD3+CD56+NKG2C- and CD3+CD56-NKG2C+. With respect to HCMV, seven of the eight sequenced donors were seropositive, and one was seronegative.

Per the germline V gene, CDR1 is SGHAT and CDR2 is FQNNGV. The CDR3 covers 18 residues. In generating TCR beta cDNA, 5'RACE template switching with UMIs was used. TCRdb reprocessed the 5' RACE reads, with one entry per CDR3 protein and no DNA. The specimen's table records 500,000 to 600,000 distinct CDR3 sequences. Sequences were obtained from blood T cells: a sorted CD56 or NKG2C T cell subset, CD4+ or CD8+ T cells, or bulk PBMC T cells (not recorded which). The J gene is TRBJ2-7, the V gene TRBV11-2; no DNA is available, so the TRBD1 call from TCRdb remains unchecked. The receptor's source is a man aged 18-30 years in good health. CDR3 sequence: CASSSRWAGGEKSYEQYF.